This TCR beta chain was retrieved from a study of tumor-infiltrating lymphocytes in primary liver carcinoma (dated by TCRdb to about 2017). In terms of the full investigation: Of the five patients (three men and two women, aged 30 to 69 years), four had hepatocellular carcinoma and one had combined HCC and intrahepatic cholangiocarcinoma. Each sample produced about 3.5 to 8 million productive TCRbeta reads, and read depth showed no significant difference between tissue types. The study combined TCRbeta repertoire sequencing, expression microarrays and whole-exome sequencing across five regions of each liver tumor, with adjacent normal tissue and blood. The tumors of the five patients were staged as T1-T3 N0M0, with maximum diameters ranging from roughly 4 to 10 cm. Reproducibility between technical replicate repertoires was high, with correlation coefficients above 0.95 and mean shared-clone rates approximately 0.91. A total of 35 specimens from 5 patients went through TCRbeta repertoire sequencing, namely 25 tumor regions, 5 adjacent noncancerous liver tissues and 5 peripheral blood samples. The 25 to 30 tumor region samples were profiled with Agilent mRNA microarrays so that TCRbeta repertoire diversity could be related to the local molecular phenotype.

Starting from approximately 460 ng total RNA, TCRbeta-specific cDNA was produced by reverse transcription with a constant-region primer and ProtoScript II reverse transcriptase. Three nested multiplex PCR rounds, following a slightly modified ARM-PCR procedure, were used to build the TCRbeta libraries. The first two PCR rounds used multiplex TRBV1-TRBV30 forward primers with a Cbeta reverse primer, each for about 10 cycles. A final 25-cycle PCR with Deep VentR polymerase added sample barcodes and Illumina adapters. Amplicons of 200-500 bp were gel-purified with a QIAquick gel extraction kit before sequencing. An Illumina HiSeq 2500 was used to sequence the TCRbeta amplicons, generating 250-bp paired-end reads. Processing in the source paper ran as follows. To recover full CDR3 sequences, reads were quality-trimmed using Trimmomatic v0.33 and paired reads were then merged using FLASH v1.2.11. V, D and J germline segments were assigned to the rearranged TCRbeta sequences using MiGEC v1.2.1b. Clonotype statistics, along with Shannon-Wiener diversity indices, were calculated using VDJtools v1.0.0. Except for diversity analysis, only each sample's 250 most abundant clonotypes were used in subsequent analyses to reduce sampling bias. The public reads were reprocessed in TCRdb via fastp at Q25 and MiXCR, keeping in-frame beta chains. CDR3 protein sequences are deduplicated, and each keeps its most common genes and DNA. Here the V and J calls rest on TCRdb's processing, not on the authors' analysis. For this sample the table gives about 120,000 distinct CDR3 sequences, of which around two thirds were detected only once. The ten largest clones capture approximately 9.7% of the sample.

Total RNA and DNA were co-extracted from around 20-30 mg of bulk tissue with the AllPrep DNA/RNA mini kit, without cell sorting. Between late 2015 and 2016, several patients in China with histopathologically diagnosed primary liver carcinoma had surgical resection. Patients had chronic HBV infection and were treatment-naive at sampling. Five spatially separated regions were sampled from each tumor: the superior, inferior, left-lateral and right-lateral poles, plus the tumor centre. More than 75% viable tumor cells were found by histology in every tumor sample. Pieces of fresh tumor and adjacent tissue were cut in half, with one half kept in RNAlater at -80 degrees C and the other half sent for histology. Of note for this clonotype: Its target antigen remains unknown. This clone may be a read error of a much larger clone one base away.

The germline V gene (reference sequence) yields MNHNY for CDR1 and SVGAGI for CDR2. Spanning cysteine to phenylalanine, the CDR3 consists of 13 amino acids. The entry retains the CDR3 DNA only, 39 bases that are in frame from base 1. Broader findings and caveats from the paper: With just four or five patients in the study, the authors point out that the findings should be validated in a larger study. Consistent with antigen-driven expansion, pairs of tumor regions showed higher repertoire overlap (mean approximately 35%) than either tumor-adjacent pairs (around 17%) or tumor-blood pairs (roughly 14%). A significantly larger repertoire fraction was made up by the top 250 clones in tumors than in blood (p = 0.039). Because sequencing covered only the TCR beta chain and unpaired alpha chains were not captured, true repertoire diversity is likely underestimated. Only about 8-25% of top clones were present in all five regions of a tumor, suggesting spatial heterogeneity of tumor-infiltrating T cells. Since the samples were bulk and unsorted, there was no way to compare CD4+ and CD8+ T cell repertoires.

This TCR derives from a woman aged 60-75 years with primary liver carcinoma and hepatitis B virus infection. The sample was liver tumor tissue from sampling region 1. Reading the label with the study, this specimen's cell subset or site is: tumor region T1, superior pole. The chain links TRBV6-6 with TRBJ1-2, with no reliable assignment of the D segment. The sequenced DNA: TGTGTCAGCAGTTACGGCCGAGAGCGGGGCTACACCTTC. It specifies CVSSYGRERGYTF.